This TCR beta chain was profiled in a study of CD4 T cells in relation to SARS-CoV-2 and coronaviruses. For the study at large: PBMCs were cultured with antigen for nine to eleven days before TCR beta sequencing. Findings of the study overall: About 65% of donors had memory CD4+ clonotypes crossrecognizing SARS-CoV-2 and common cold coronavirus spike.

A word on this clone: Its antigen is unknown.

CD4+ T cells from unexposed donors were obtained before the COVID-19 pandemic (2011-2018). After about 10 days of culture, CD4+ T cells were isolated. V was shortened by 2 bases and J by 0 bases, with 10 bases between the two germline ends. This CDR3 comprises 16 residues. The germline V gene encodes CDR1 MNHEY and CDR2 SVGAGI. TCRdb's table, derived via immunoSEQ multiplex PCR, lists solely in-frame clones and lacks some. The sample has about 23,000 clones, around 80% seen once. The sequenced sample consisted of CD4+ T cells from PBMCs, cultured in vitro. The TCR was taken from a human donor in good health. The rearrangement uses TRBV6-5 and TRBJ1-4; D unresolved. CDR3 loop: CASSYTYYATNEKLFF. CDR3 nucleotides: TGTGCCAGCAGTTACACTTACTATGCAACTAATGAAAAACTGTTTTTT.